These 29 T cell receptor beta chains were sequenced from one sample in a study of Graves' ophthalmopathy and Graves' hyperthyroidism. Using RNA transcripts, the TCR beta CDR3 regions were amplified. First-round RT-PCR used HTBI primers; second-round multiplex PCR followed. In TCRdb, the multiplex PCR reads were re-called with MiXCR into one record per CDR3 protein. Of around 1.1 million distinct CDR3 sequences listed, about two fifths are singletons. The sequenced sample consisted of peripheral blood or thyroid tissue (not recorded which). Receptors originate from an adult man with Graves' hyperthyroidism.

With regard to this clonotype: Relative to the germline gene, one junction end is altered; a read error may explain this. This chain joins TRBV7-9 and TRBJ1-2; the D is unclear. This CDR3 spans 13 amino acids. From germline, CDR1 is SEHNR and CDR2 FQNEAQ (reference sequence). The chain's CDR3 is CASSLLGSSGHTF. In nucleotides, the CDR3 is TGTGCCAGCAGCTTACTAGGCAGCTCTGGCCACACCTTC. The whole variable domain, filled in from reference TRBV7-9 and TRBJ1-2, reads DTGVSQNPRHKITKRGQNVTFRCDPISEHNRLYWYRQTLGQGPEFLTYFQNEAQLEKSRLLSDRFSAERPKGSFSTLEIQRTEQGDSAMYLCASSLLGSSGHTFGSGTRLTVV.

This clonotype was detected once. The chain carries TRBV15 and TRBJ2-6, with 13 bases that match TRBD2. The CDR3 covers 16 residues. Germline CDR1 is LNHNV and CDR2 is YYDKDF (reference sequence). The V gene end was trimmed by 1 base and the J gene end by 11 bases; junction bases not matched to a gene: 5. CDR3 region: CATSRGGLAGDYVLTF. As DNA, the CDR3 is TGTGCCACCAGCAGAGGAGGACTAGCGGGGGACTACGTCCTGACTTTC.

This clonotype was seen many times. The chain has TRBV5-5 and TRBJ1-2, with D perhaps matching TRBD1 (5 bases). This CDR3 is 15 amino acids long. Deletions cut 2 bases from V and 4 bases from J, with 15 bases between. In germline, CDR1 is SGHKS, CDR2 YYEKEE (reference sequence). In DNA form, the CDR3 reads TGTGCCAGCAGCTTCCGCCGGGACCATCTCTATGGCTACACCTTC. It translates to CASSFRRDHLYGYTF. Full variable domain (rest looked up from reference TRBV5-5 and TRBJ1-2): DAGVTQSPTHLIKTRGQQVTLRCSPISGHKSVSWYQQVLGQGPQFIFQYYEKEERGRGNFPDRFSARQFPNYSSELNVNALLLGDSALYLCASSFRRDHLYGYTFGSGTRLTVV.

This clonotype appeared a few times. The DNA of the CDR3 is TGTGCCAGCAGTCGGACAGAATTAAACTATGGCTACACCTTC. Translation gives CASSRTELNYGYTF. The rearrangement links TRBV6-5 to TRBJ1-2, with a tentative D call TRBD1 (6 bases). The V gene's germline CDR1 is MNHEY and CDR2 SVGAGI. The germline V and J ends were trimmed by 5 bases and 2 bases, with 12 bases remaining between them. CDR3 length: 14 residues.

The chain couples TRBV5-4 to TRBJ2-2; D may be TRBD2 (6 bases). Germline V gene sequence: CDR1 SGHNT, CDR2 YYREEE (reference sequence). The CDR3 contains 15 residues. The V gene lost 4 bases and the J gene lost 2 bases, with 12 bases spanning the gap. CDR3 region: CASSHGGTNTGELFF. Written as DNA, the CDR3 is TGTGCCAGCAGCCACGGGGGAACTAACACCGGGGAGCTGTTTTTT. The variable domain in full, with the rest retrieved from reference TRBV5-4 and TRBJ2-2, is ETGVTQSPTHLIKTRGQQVTLRCSSQSGHNTVSWYQQALGQGPQFIFQYYREEENGRGNFPPRFSGLQFPNYSSELNVNALELDDSALYLCASSHGGTNTGELFFGEGSRLTVL.

V is TRBV12-3 or TRBV12-4 and J is TRBJ1-5, with TRBD1 identical over 9 bases. CDR3 size: 14 residues. With V trimmed by 10 bases and J by 7 bases, 11 bases remained unmatched. CDR3 in DNA: TGTGCCACCAGCACGGGACAGGGTCGACAGCCCCAGCATTTT. As protein: CATSTGQGRQPQHF.

This clonotype was picked up many times. The V and J genes are TRBV20-1 and TRBJ2-5; D is unresolved. The CDR3 runs to 14 residues. Germline CDR1 is DFQATT and CDR2 is SNEGSKA (reference sequence). Trimming shortened V by 3 bases and J by 2 bases, and 13 bases separated the two germline ends. The DNA of the CDR3 is TGCAGTGCTAGTACGTACGGCGGACAAGAGACCCAGTACTTC. It codes for CSASTYGGQETQYF.

This clonotype was observed a few times. The chain combines TRBV6-5 with TRBJ1-5; D gene ambiguous. CDR3 length: 14 residues. Trimming took off 7 bases at V and 1 base at J, with 11 bases between the two ends. From germline, CDR1 is MNHEY and CDR2 SVGAGI. The CDR3 sequence: CASTGPPSNQPQHF. In DNA, the CDR3 is TGTGCCAGCACCGGGCCACCCAGCAATCAGCCCCAGCATTTT.

V gene TRBV10-3 combines with J gene TRBJ2-7; 7 nucleotides align to TRBD2. The trim removed 10 bases at V and 3 bases at J, leaving 15 bases unmatched. The CDR3 contains 15 residues. Per germline, CDR1 ENHRY and CDR2 SYGVKD. The CDR3 spells CASKVGLGGSYEQYF. In nucleotides, the CDR3 is TGTGCCAGCAAGGTCGGGCTCGGGGGGAGCTACGAGCAGTACTTC.

The chain links TRBV9 to TRBJ1-4; the D gene is possibly TRBD1 (5 bases). The CDR3 runs to 15 residues. Germline V lookup: CDR1 SGDLS, CDR2 YYNGEE. V lost 1 base to trimming and J lost 8 bases, with 15 bases between them. CDR3 sequence reads: CASSVSGLGDEKLFF. DNA for the CDR3: TGTGCCAGCAGCGTATCGGGACTGGGCGACGAAAAACTGTTTTTT. The full variable domain, rest sourced from reference TRBV9 and TRBJ1-4, is DSGVTQTPKHLITATGQRVTLRCSPRSGDLSVYWYQQSLDQGLQFLIQYYNGEERAKGNILERFSAQQFPDLHSELNLSSLELGDSALYFCASSVSGLGDEKLFFGSGTQLSVL.

This clonotype was detected ten times or more. The chain joins TRBV9 to TRBJ1-2; D unclear. Germline CDR1 SGDLS, CDR2 YYNGEE. The CDR3 totals 12 residues. Trimming cost V 3 bases and J 1 base, with 4 bases left between them. The CDR3 protein is CASSALNYGYTF. The DNA for the CDR3 is TGTGCCAGCAGCGCCCTTAACTATGGCTACACCTTC.

This clonotype showed up many times. J is TRBJ1-2 and V is TRBV6-1; 9 bases fit TRBD1. Germline lookup yields CDR1 MNHNS and CDR2 SASEGT. The CDR3 covers 15 residues. V dropped 6 bases and J dropped 8; count of bases not matched to a gene: 13. The CDR3 sequence: CASRDWTGAYRGYTF. The CDR3 bases are TGTGCCAGCAGAGATTGGACAGGGGCGTACAGGGGCTACACCTTC.

This clonotype has at least ten counts. The chain couples TRBV2 to TRBJ2-5, with a tentative D call TRBD2 (5 bases). V lost 8 bases to trimming and J lost 4 bases, with 11 bases between them. CDR1 SNHLY and CDR2 FYNNEI come from the germline V gene. The CDR3 runs to 12 residues. CDR3: CASLDRGETQYF. For the CDR3, the DNA is TGTGCCAGCCTAGACCGGGGAGAGACCCAGTACTTC.

This clonotype was counted many times. The chain uses TRBV7-3 and TRBJ2-5; 14 positions agree with TRBD2. V lost 4 bases, J lost 1 base, and 8 bases stayed unmatched. This CDR3 has 18 residues. Looked up from germline, CDR1 is SGHTA and CDR2 is FQGTGA. The CDR3 loop is CASSSGTSGRWGQETQYF. CDR3 DNA: TGTGCCAGCAGCTCCGGGACTAGCGGGAGATGGGGCCAAGAGACCCAGTACTTC.

This clonotype was detected many times. The chain couples TRBV7-2 to TRBJ2-7; D unresolved. Germline CDR1 SGHTA, CDR2 FQGNSA. The CDR3 runs 15 residues. The V end was cut by 0 bases, the J end by 0 bases, with 9 bases between. CDR3 DNA sequence: TGTGCCAGCAGCTTAGCGTTGGCTATCTCCTACGAGCAGTACTTC. It codes for CASSLALAISYEQYF.

This clonotype came up many times. The chain is built from TRBV19 and TRBJ2-5, with 10 bases aligning to TRBD1. J gave up 2 bases and V 2 bases, and 2 bases lay outside the gene matches. This CDR3 contains 15 residues. The germline V gene has CDR1 LNHDA and CDR2 SQIVND (reference sequence). The CDR3 sequence is CASSIPGQGQETQYF. In nucleotides, the CDR3 is TGTGCCAGTAGTATACCGGGACAGGGGCAAGAGACCCAGTACTTC.

The V gene is TRBV15, the J gene TRBJ2-6; the D gene is possibly TRBD2 (7 bases). Germline lookup yields CDR1 LNHNV and CDR2 YYDKDF (reference sequence). V was clipped by 3 bases and J by 4 bases, with 16 bases between them. This CDR3 region has 17 residues. The CDR3 loop reads CATSSGGPGAGANVLTF. CDR3 bases: TGTGCCACCAGCAGCGGGGGGCCGGGCGCGGGGGCCAACGTCCTGACTTTC. The full variable domain, with the rest looked up from reference TRBV15 and TRBJ2-6, is DAMVIQNPRYQVTQFGKPVTLSCSQTLNHNVMYWYQQKSSQAPKLLFHYYDKDFNNEADTPDNFQSRRPNTSFCFLDIRSPGLGDTAMYLCATSSGGPGAGANVLTFGAGSRLTVL.

This clonotype was found a few times. This chain links TRBV7-7 with TRBJ2-5; D is possibly TRBD2 (6 bases). The CDR3 is 16 residues long. V lost 4 bases, J lost 5 bases, and 20 bases lay in between. Germline-derived CDR1 and CDR2 are SSHAT and FNYEAQ (reference sequence). CDR3 region: CASSSTAGTPQETQYF. CDR3 DNA sequence: TGTGCCAGCAGCTCAACAGCCGGGACTCCACAGGAGACCCAGTACTTC.

This clonotype appeared a few times. This chain uses TRBV20-1 with TRBJ2-7; D might be TRBD1 or TRBD2, each matching 5 bases. Germline CDR1 reads DFQATT; CDR2 reads SNEGSKA (reference sequence). CDR3 length equals 11 residues. Trimming took 6 bases from V and 2 from J, leaving 8 bases between them. In DNA, the CDR3 is TGCAGTGCCGGGGCAACCTACGAGCAGTACTTC. Residues: CSAGATYEQYF.

CDR3 sequence (DNA): TGCGCCAGCAGCCAAGCCATTTGGACTAGCGGGGGATCCCCTACAGAGCAGTACTTC. It encodes CASSQAIWTSGGSPTEQYF. The chain has TRBV10-2 and TRBJ2-7; 13 bases match TRBD2. Trimming took 6 bases from V and 7 from J; bases not matched to a gene: 21. This CDR3 contains 19 residues. The germline V gene encodes CDR1 WSHSY and CDR2 SAAADI.

As concerns this clonotype: Since no conserved phenylalanine or tryptophan closes the CDR3, a read error is the likely cause. No DNA is shown, since the ends of the CDR3 on it are uncertain; the CDR3 is the one TCRdb lists. The chain joins TRBV20-1 to TRBJ1-4. CDR1 and CDR2 (germline): DFQATT, SNEGSKA (reference sequence). Both ends counted, the CDR3 spans 10 residues. The CDR3: CSARGGGSPG.

This clonotype was seen many times. V gene TRBV10-2 combines with J gene TRBJ1-5; 7 bases are shared with TRBD1. The CDR3 is 14 residues long. The germline V gene encodes CDR1 WSHSY and CDR2 SAAADI. The trim removed 6 bases at V and 6 bases at J, leaving 8 bases unmatched. The DNA for the CDR3 is TGCGCCAGCAGAGCACAGGGGTTCGGTCAGCCCCAGCATTTT. It translates to CASRAQGFGQPQHF.

This clonotype occurred many times. This sequence joins TRBV2 and TRBJ1-1, with 8 bases identical to TRBD1. Germline loops: CDR1 SNHLY, CDR2 FYNNEI. Trimming removed 4 bases from V and 4 bases from J; junction bases left unmatched: 2. CDR3 length: 13 amino acids. In nucleotides, the CDR3 is TGTGCCAGCAGTGGCAGGGGGCTCACTGAAGCTTTCTTT. Translation gives CASSGRGLTEAFF.

Remarks on this clonotype: Given a much more abundant clone one base away, this may be a read error. The rearrangement uses TRBV20-1 and TRBJ1-2; D is unclear. V was shortened by 1 base and J by 1 base, with 10 bases between the two germline ends. The CDR3 spans 14 residues. Germline assignment: CDR1 DFQATT and CDR2 SNEGSKA (reference sequence). The CDR3 loop is CSARVTAGNYGYTF. In DNA form, the CDR3 reads TGCAGTGCTAGAGTTACTGCAGGTAACTATGGCTACACCTTC.

This clonotype was found many times. This rearrangement joins TRBV4-2 to TRBJ2-7, with 7 bases identical to TRBD2. With 5 bases clipped from V and 7 bases from J, the junction kept 11 bases outside the gene matches. Germline V gene sequence: CDR1 LGHNA, CDR2 YNFKEQ. This CDR3 is built from 14 residues. CDR3: CASSNPGGRLEQYF. The CDR3 bases are TGTGCCAGCAGCAATCCGGGAGGCCGCTTGGAGCAGTACTTC.

V is TRBV9 and J is TRBJ1-4; 8 bases map to TRBD1. The ends lost 4 bases at V and 7 bases at J; junction bases unmatched: 9. CDR3 length equals 15 residues. CDR1 is SGDLS, CDR2 YYNGEE, per germline. This CDR3 reads CASSQAYRGGEKLFF. The CDR3 nucleotides are TGTGCCAGCAGCCAGGCGTACAGGGGGGGTGAAAAACTGTTTTTT.

This clonotype has ten or more counts. The chain carries TRBV6-2 or TRBV6-3 and TRBJ2-5; possibly TRBD2 for D (5 bases). Trimming removed 6 bases at V and 2 bases at J, with 10 bases between. Per germline, CDR1 MNHEY and CDR2 SVGEGT. The CDR3 runs to 13 residues. The CDR3 spells CASRPTGQETQYF. For the CDR3, the DNA is TGTGCCAGCAGACCGACGGGACAAGAGACCCAGTACTTC.

This clonotype showed up many times. The CDR3 sequence: CASSLRQFLSGANVLTF. CDR3 DNA sequence: TGTGCCAGCAGCTTGAGACAGTTTCTCTCTGGGGCCAACGTCCTGACTTTC. The chain couples TRBV7-9 to TRBJ2-6; tentatively, D is TRBD1 (5 bases). Germline loops: CDR1 SEHNR, CDR2 FQNEAQ (reference sequence). V was cut by 3 bases and J by 0 bases, with 12 bases left in between. The CDR3 loop spans 17 amino acids.

This clonotype was detected many times. The chain has TRBV7-9 and TRBJ2-7; 7 positions agree with TRBD1. The CDR3 runs to 15 residues. The junction had 6 bases not matched to a gene; V was cut back by 0 bases and J by 4 bases. Germline CDR1 SEHNR, CDR2 FQNEAQ (reference sequence). CDR3 in amino acids: CASSLAGNRGYEQYF. Written as DNA, the CDR3 is TGTGCCAGCAGCTTAGCGGGGAACAGGGGTTACGAGCAGTACTTC.